This T cell receptor beta chain was identified during a study of identical twins. Study-wide results and caveats: Excess sharing between twins was weaker in beta out-of-frame sequences.

Concerning this clonotype itself: Antigen: not known.

The donor group consisted entirely of healthy Caucasians. Using its own MiXCR run on the 5' RACE reads, TCRdb lists one record per CDR3 protein. The sample lists just under 550,000 distinct CDR3 sequences, approximately 14% occurring once. This sample was also put to use in a study of yellow fever vaccine responses in identical twins.

Sequenced: CD4+ T cells sorted from blood. This TCR was recovered from a young woman in good health.

This CDR3 reads CASSFFSSGLAYEQYF. CDR3 nucleotide sequence: TGTGCCAGCAGTTTTTTTTCGAGCGGACTTGCCTACGAGCAGTACTTC. J is TRBJ2-7 and V is TRBV12-3 or TRBV12-4; the D gene is possibly TRBD2 (5 bases). V gave up 3 bases and J gave up 2 bases, with 17 bases separating them. The CDR3 runs to 16 residues.